A single sample gave rise to the 14 T cell receptor beta chains below, sequenced in a study of immune heterogeneity within non-small cell lung tumors. Template input, which was bulk tumor genomic DNA, totaled roughly 600 ng per sample. Several biopsies were spaced far apart within each primary tumor and obtained as surgery took place. Enrolled patients presented with newly diagnosed, previously untreated non-small cell lung cancer and underwent curative surgery. It was a multiplex PCR that amplified TCR beta CDR3, with 32 V and 13 J primers. Each CDR3 protein gets one entry after TCRdb re-called the multiplex PCR reads with MiXCR. The sample has about 2,700 distinct CDR3 sequences, approximately 51% seen once; the top ten hold approximately 11%. Input material: lung tumor tissue. The source of these receptors is a man between 65 and 80 years old with non-small cell lung cancer.

The chain recombines TRBV4-2 with TRBJ1-2; the D is unclear. V lost 0 bases, J lost 5 bases, and 7 bases lay in between. In germline, CDR1 is LGHNA, CDR2 YNFKEQ. CDR3 length: 13 amino acids. The CDR3 sequence: CASSQESRYGYTF. The CDR3, as DNA: TGTGCCAGCAGCCAAGAAAGCAGATATGGCTACACCTTC.

On this clonotype itself: A much larger clone sits a single nucleotide away, making a read error possible. The chain combines TRBV4-2 with TRBJ2-3; 9 bases agree with TRBD2. V gave up 4 bases and J gave up 4 bases; unmatched junction bases: 12. The germline V gene has CDR1 LGHNA and CDR2 YNFKEQ. The CDR3 runs to 17 residues. CDR3 protein: CASSPSGTSLVSDTQYF. The CDR3 coding sequence is TGTGCCAGCAGCCCTTCCGGGACTAGCCTCGTGTCAGATACGCAGTATTTT.

This chain links TRBV6-2 or TRBV6-3 with TRBJ1-1; D is possibly TRBD1 (6 bases). Germline assignment: CDR1 MNHEY and CDR2 SVGEGT. The length of the CDR3 is 12 residues. Trimming took 6 bases from V and 9 from J, leaving 14 bases between them. The CDR3 is CASSPWGAQAFF. DNA for the CDR3: TGTGCCAGCAGCCCCTGGGGGGCTCAAGCTTTCTTT.

A few counts support this clonotype. The genes are TRBV20-1 and TRBJ2-1, with TRBD2 matching 12 bases. Germline CDR1 reads DFQATT; CDR2 reads SNEGSKA (reference sequence). The trim removed 0 bases at V and 7 bases at J, leaving 4 bases unmatched. CDR3 length: 15 amino acids. The CDR3 region is CSARDLAGGSNEQFF. The CDR3 DNA reads TGCAGTGCTAGAGATCTAGCGGGAGGGTCGAATGAGCAGTTCTTC.

This clonotype was picked up a small number of times. In DNA, the CDR3 is TGTGCCAGCAGCCAAGGGGGTAGTGGAAACACCATATATTTT. Amino acids: CASSQGGSGNTIYF. J is TRBJ1-3 and V is TRBV3-1; D uncertain. The germline V and J ends were trimmed by 1 base and 3 bases, with 7 bases remaining between them. There are 14 residues in the CDR3. Germline lookup yields CDR1 LGHDT and CDR2 YNNKEL (reference sequence).

The J gene is TRBJ1-6, the V gene TRBV15; D is perhaps TRBD1 (6 bases). The length of the CDR3 is 13 residues. The germline gives CDR1 LNHNV, CDR2 YYDKDF (reference sequence). V gave up 11 bases and J gave up 7 bases, with 15 bases separating them. The CDR3 protein is CASGGQTNSPLHF. The DNA for the CDR3 is TGTGCCTCGGGGGGGCAGACAAATTCACCCCTCCACTTT.

In the case of this clonotype: A read error may produce the germline difference seen at one junction end. The chain couples TRBV28 to TRBJ2-7; TRBD2 matches at 8 bases. The CDR3 is 12 amino acids. Germline V gives CDR1 MDHEN, CDR2 SYDVKM. CDR3 DNA sequence: TGTGCCAGCAGTTTAGAGGGACTAGGACACCACTTC. Its translation: CASSLEGLGHHF. The full variable domain, rest sourced from reference TRBV28 and TRBJ2-7, is DVKVTQSSRYLVKRTGEKVFLECVQDMDHENMFWYRQDPGLGLRLIYFSYDVKMKEKGDIPEGYSVSREKKERFSLILESASTNQTSMYLCASSLEGLGHHFGPGTRLTVT.

V is TRBV27 and J is TRBJ2-1; TRBD1 is a possible D gene (5 bases). Trimming removed 7 bases from V and 0 bases from J, with 16 bases in between. The CDR3 is 16 residues long. The germline gives CDR1 MNHEY, CDR2 SMNVEV (reference sequence). The CDR3 sequence: CASTSIQGSSYNEQFF. CDR3 nucleotide sequence: TGTGCCAGCACCTCGATCCAGGGAAGCTCCTACAATGAGCAGTTCTTC.

The J gene is TRBJ2-3, the V gene TRBV29-1, with TRBD2 identical over 13 bases. J gave up 3 bases and V 4 bases, and 10 bases lay outside the gene matches. The CDR3 extends over 17 amino acids. The V gene's germline CDR1 is SQVTM and CDR2 ANQGSEA. The CDR3 loop reads CSVALAGGPHWTDTQYF. The CDR3 coding sequence is TGCAGCGTTGCACTAGCGGGAGGGCCCCACTGGACAGATACGCAGTATTTT.

The genes are TRBV14 and TRBJ2-3; D unresolved. Matching the DNA end better, TRBJ2-1 makes the J call doubtful. This CDR3 spans 15 amino acids. Germline CDR1 and CDR2: SGHDN and FVKESK. This CDR3 is CASSQKMILTWAQFF. The CDR3 DNA is TGTGCCAGCAGCCAAAAGATGATATTGACCTGGGCGCAGTTCTTC.

This clonotype appeared a single time. This chain uses TRBV7-3 with TRBJ1-1, with 9 bases matching TRBD1. Germline V gives CDR1 SGHTA, CDR2 FQGTGA. After removal of 4 bases from V and 3 bases from J, the junction contained 6 bases not matched to a gene. This CDR3 is built from 15 residues. The CDR3 bases are TGTGCCAGCAGCTCCGGGACAGGGACTTACACTGAAGCTTTCTTT. It specifies CASSSGTGTYTEAFF.

The gene calls are TRBV20-1 and TRBJ2-7, with 7 bases matching TRBD1. Germline V gene data show CDR1 as DFQATT and CDR2 as SNEGSKA (reference sequence). CDR3 length: 13 amino acids. V trimming: 6 bases; J trimming: 4 bases; junction bases outside the gene matches: 9. The CDR3 coding sequence is TGCAGTGCCAGGATGGACAGGCGATACGAGCAGTACTTC. It codes for CSARMDRRYEQYF.

With respect to this clonotype: A junction boundary mismatches the germline segment, possibly from a read error. CDR3 DNA: TGTGCCAGCAGCCAGGCTGGCGTGAATGAGCAGCTCTTC. Its translation: CASSQAGVNEQLF. This chain joins TRBV3-1 and TRBJ2-1; D gene uncertain. Germline V gene lookup returns CDR1 LGHDT and CDR2 YNNKEL (reference sequence). This CDR3 comprises 13 residues.

The chain's CDR3 is CASSLRGSGGEQFF. CDR3 DNA: TGTGCCAGCAGCCTGCGGGGGAGCGGGGGAGAGCAGTTCTTC. The chain carries TRBV5-8 and TRBJ2-1; 8 nucleotides line up with TRBD2. The CDR3 length is 14 residues. Germline trimming cut 4 bases from V and 10 bases from J; bases unmatched to any gene: 10. Germline CDR1 and CDR2: SGHTS and YDEGEE. The full variable domain, completed using reference TRBV5-8 and TRBJ2-1, is EAGVTQSPTHLIKTRGQQATLRCSPISGHTSVYWYQQALGLGLQFLLWYDEGEERNRGNFPPRFSGRQFPNYSSELNVNALELEDSALYLCASSLRGSGGEQFFGPGTRLTVL.